A single sample gave rise to the 16 T cell receptor beta chains below, sequenced in a study of cytomegalovirus exposure and HLA in healthy donors (TCRdb year 2017). Library generation was performed with the immunoSEQ multiplex PCR assay. For the multiplex PCR, a mixture combining 60 forward primers for TCR Vbeta segments and 13 reverse primers for TCR Jbeta segments was used. The source is immuneACCESS, and TCRdb retained only in-frame sequences with V and J called. Part of the clones is not carried over; for the studies checked, unresolved V genes explain less than half of this, and the remainder is unexplained. A total of 150,000 to 200,000 clones appear in this sample, over 60% of them only once. In total, the top ten clones hold 5% to 8% of the sample. Sequenced material: PBMCs. The receptors were gathered from a man aged 35 to 55 in good health and CMV-seropositive.

This chain joins TRBV10-3 and TRBJ2-1; 10 nucleotides agree with TRBD2. J lost 0 bases, V lost 7 bases, and 9 bases had no gene match. The length of the CDR3 is 17 residues. Germline values: CDR1 ENHRY, CDR2 SYGVKD. The CDR3 here is CAIKGSGRTSSYNEQFF. The CDR3 region has the DNA TGTGCCATCAAGGGTAGCGGGAGGACGAGCTCCTACAATGAGCAGTTCTTC.

The chain couples TRBV5-1 to TRBJ2-3; 8 positions agree with TRBD2. Unmatched junction bases numbered 8, after V lost 4 bases and J lost 4 bases. Germline CDR1 is SGHRS and CDR2 is YFSETQ. The CDR3 totals 15 residues. CDR3 DNA: TGCGCCAGCAGCCCGTTAGCGGGACGGTCAGATACGCAGTATTTT. It specifies CASSPLAGRSDTQYF.

The sample holds one count of this clone. The chain carries TRBV6-5 and TRBJ2-1; possibly TRBD2 for D (6 bases). The germline V gene encodes CDR1 MNHEY and CDR2 SVGAGI. With 4 bases removed from V and 13 bases from J, the gap between germline ends came to 17 bases. This CDR3 region has 13 residues. The DNA for the CDR3 is TGTGCCAGCAGTTCCCCAGTTCGGGAGATACAGTTCTTC. Encoded protein: CASSSPVREIQFF.

The chain carries TRBV6-5 and TRBJ2-5, with 7 bases matching TRBD2. Germline assignment: CDR1 MNHEY and CDR2 SVGAGI. The V segment lost 2 bases and the J segment 5 bases; nucleotides outside the gene matches: 5. The CDR3 length is 14 residues. The CDR3 nucleotides are TGTGCCAGCAGTTACGGCGGCGGGAGCGAGACCCAGTACTTC. It yields the protein CASSYGGGSETQYF.

About this clone itself: Compared with germline, one end of the junction differs, possibly owing to a read error. V is TRBV7-2 and J is TRBJ2-4; 10 nucleotides align to TRBD2. Germline CDR1 and CDR2: SGHTA and FQGNSA. The length of the CDR3 is 15 residues. As DNA, the CDR3 is TGTGCCAGCAGCCCGCGACTAGCGGGTCAAAACAGTCAGTACTTC. Encoded protein: CASSPRLAGQNSQYF.

The V gene is TRBV5-6, the J gene TRBJ2-7; possible D gene TRBD1, 6 bases. The germline V and J ends were trimmed by 4 bases and 2 bases, with 10 bases remaining between them. Germline assignment: CDR1 SGHDT and CDR2 YYEEEE. This CDR3 is 13 amino acids long. CDR3 nucleotide sequence: TGTGCCAGCAGCCGAGGACAGACCTACGAGCAGTACTTC. Protein product: CASSRGQTYEQYF.

This clone was counted ten times or more. The chain carries TRBV6-1 and TRBJ2-7; unclear D gene. The CDR3 length is 15 residues. V was shortened by 2 bases and J by 5 bases, with 16 bases between the two germline ends. Germline V CDR1 and CDR2: MNHNS, SASEGT. The CDR3 coding sequence is TGTGCCAGCAGTGAACTGGCGGATGGCGTCCACGAGCAGTACTTC. Protein product: CASSELADGVHEQYF.

V and J are TRBV6-6 and TRBJ2-5; the D gene is possibly TRBD2 (5 bases). CDR1 is MNHNY and CDR2 is SVGAGI in the germline V gene (reference sequence). The CDR3 has 12 amino acids. V was cut by 6 bases and J by 5 bases, with 10 bases left in between. CDR3 residues: CASSPSGETQYF. CDR3 sequence (DNA): TGTGCCAGCAGCCCGAGCGGTGAGACCCAGTACTTC.

V gene TRBV5-5 combines with J gene TRBJ1-4; 9 nucleotides align to TRBD1. Looked up from germline, CDR1 is SGHKS and CDR2 is YYEKEE (reference sequence). The CDR3 length is 15 residues. Trimming cost V 0 bases and J 5 bases; bases outside gene matches: 2. This chain's CDR3 is CASSLGGQGNEKLFF. CDR3 bases: TGTGCCAGCAGCTTGGGTGGACAGGGGAATGAAAAACTGTTTTTT.

The gene calls are TRBV29-1 and TRBJ2-5, with D perhaps TRBD2 (5 bases). This CDR3 is built from 14 residues. The V gene's germline CDR1 is SQVTM and CDR2 ANQGSEA. The V end lost 3 bases, the J end lost 1 base, and 12 bases lay between the germline ends. CDR3 bases: TGCAGCGTTGATCGAAGCGGACTCCAAGAGACCCAGTACTTC. Protein product: CSVDRSGLQETQYF.

V is TRBV10-3 and J is TRBJ2-7; 7 nucleotides align to TRBD1. V dropped 4 bases and J dropped 5; count of bases not matched to a gene: 11. The CDR3 covers 15 residues. From germline, CDR1 is ENHRY and CDR2 SYGVKD. The CDR3: CAISVGSRQGDEQYF. The DNA of the CDR3 is TGTGCCATCAGTGTAGGTTCGAGACAGGGAGACGAGCAGTACTTC.

The chain carries TRBV27 and TRBJ2-5; 10 bases align to TRBD2. The J call may not be correct, given that the DNA end is closer to TRBJ2-7. The length of the CDR3 is 15 residues. Germline V gives CDR1 MNHEY, CDR2 SMNVEV (reference sequence). This CDR3 is CASSLGAGGTYEQYF. The DNA of the CDR3 is TGTGCCAGCAGTTTAGGAGCGGGGGGGACCTACGAGCAGTACTTC.

This clone was seen a single time. The chain recombines TRBV14 with TRBJ1-1; tentatively, D is TRBD1 (5 bases). The germline V gene encodes CDR1 SGHDN and CDR2 FVKESK. This CDR3 is built from 15 residues. Trimming took off 4 bases at V and 3 bases at J, with 15 bases between the two ends. The CDR3 coding sequence is TGTGCCAGCAGCCCCTACCGGGGGTTGGACACTGAAGCTTTCTTT. Its translation is CASSPYRGLDTEAFF.

Concerning this clone itself: Other DNA sequences in this specimen translate into the identical CDR3. V usage is TRBV19 and J usage is TRBJ1-3, with a weak D call TRBD1 (6 bases). The CDR3 consists of 17 residues. V lost 8 bases, J lost 7 bases, and 27 bases lay in between. Per germline, CDR1 LNHDA and CDR2 SQIVND (reference sequence). The CDR3 loop reads CASRQVDRSIERNTIYF. The CDR3 coding sequence is TGTGCCAGTCGTCAAGTCGACAGGTCTATAGAGAGGAACACCATATATTTT.

This clone has just one count. The rearrangement joins TRBV25-1 to TRBJ2-1, with 7 nucleotides matching TRBD1. Per the germline V gene, CDR1 is MGHDK and CDR2 is SYGVNS. The CDR3 covers 14 residues. V lost 3 bases and J lost 8; bases outside the gene matches: 7. The CDR3 is CASSDGTVPHEQFF. The CDR3 DNA sequence: TGTGCCAGCAGTGACGGGACAGTCCCACATGAGCAGTTCTTC.

The chain recombines TRBV19 with TRBJ1-2, with TRBD1 matching over 8 bases. V shed 6 bases, J shed 2 bases, and the junction held 8 bases outside the gene matches. The CDR3 consists of 15 residues. Germline V gene sequence: CDR1 LNHDA, CDR2 SQIVND (reference sequence). CDR3 in amino acids: CASSRTGQGNYGYTF. CDR3 DNA sequence: TGTGCCAGTAGCCGAACCGGACAGGGAAACTATGGCTACACCTTC.